The 25 T cell receptor beta chains below were found in one sample sequenced in a study of blood T cell repertoires in COVID-19. Profiling relied on immunoSEQ multiplex PCR, and the TCRdb table lists in-frame clones only, not all of them. Of approximately 100,000 clones in the sample, roughly 80% were seen once. Sequenced input: peripheral blood. These receptors all come from a man aged 60 to 69 with acute or convalescent COVID-19.

The gene calls are TRBV24-1 and TRBJ2-3; perhaps TRBD2 as D (5 bases). The CDR3 consists of 16 residues. Trimming took 6 bases from V and 0 from J, leaving 15 bases between them. CDR1 is KGHDR and CDR2 is SFDVKD in the germline V gene. CDR3: CATSNSHSGSTDTQYF. The CDR3 DNA is TGTGCCACCAGTAACTCTCACAGCGGAAGCACAGATACGCAGTATTTT.

The chain couples TRBV6-6 to TRBJ1-1, with 7 bases that match TRBD1. Trimming took 6 bases from V and 7 from J; bases not matched to a gene: 5. The CDR3 runs 12 residues. Germline values: CDR1 MNHNY, CDR2 SVGAGI (reference sequence). In DNA, the CDR3 is TGTGCCAGCAGGGGCGACAGGGTTGAAGCTTTCTTT. This gives the protein CASRGDRVEAFF.

The chain employs TRBV5-4 and TRBJ1-1; D unresolved. There are 14 residues in the CDR3. Trimming took 0 bases from V and 7 from J, leaving 13 bases between them. In germline, CDR1 is SGHNT, CDR2 YYREEE (reference sequence). CDR3 region: CASSLDRFLSEAFF. Here the CDR3 DNA reads TGTGCCAGCAGCTTGGATCGGTTTTTAAGTGAAGCTTTCTTT.

CDR3: CASSQAGTSGSGVYEQYF. The CDR3 DNA follows: TGTGCCAGCTCACAGGCAGGGACTAGCGGGAGCGGCGTCTACGAGCAGTACTTC. The chain combines TRBV18 with TRBJ2-7; TRBD2 matches 14 bases. This CDR3 contains 18 residues. V dropped 4 bases and J dropped 3; count of bases not matched to a gene: 11. Germline CDR1 KGHSH, CDR2 LQKENI.

This clone showed up just a few times. The chain carries TRBV7-9 and TRBJ1-5; 7 bases line up with TRBD1. Germline V lookup: CDR1 SEHNR, CDR2 FQNEAQ (reference sequence). Unmatched junction bases numbered 4, after V lost 5 bases and J lost 0 bases. The CDR3 has 15 residues. CDR3 bases: TGTGCCAGCAGCCCAGGGGACAGTAGCAATCAGCCCCAGCATTTT. Protein sequence: CASSPGDSSNQPQHF.

V is TRBV7-2 and J is TRBJ1-6; 7 nucleotides line up with TRBD1. V shed 2 bases and J 10 bases; nucleotides not matched to a gene: 2. Germline V gene data show CDR1 as SGHTA and CDR2 as FQGNSA. The CDR3 runs to 13 residues. CDR3 coding DNA: TGTGCCAGCAGCTTACAGGGGGAATCACCCCTCCACTTT. It yields the protein CASSLQGESPLHF.

The chain carries TRBV2 and TRBJ2-5, with D possibly matching TRBD1 (5 bases). Germline CDR1 is SNHLY and CDR2 is FYNNEI. The CDR3 consists of 12 residues. V lost 6 bases to trimming and J lost 0 bases, with 5 bases between them. This CDR3 is CASRDNQETQYF. The CDR3 DNA is TGTGCCAGCAGGGACAACCAAGAGACCCAGTACTTC.

The chain is built from TRBV12-3 or TRBV12-4 and TRBJ1-2; D is undetermined. The CDR3 contains 13 residues. With 3 bases removed from V and 4 bases from J, the gap between germline ends came to 9 bases. The CDR3 nucleotides are TGTGCCAGCAGTTTTGACACGTCCTATGGCTACACCTTC. Translating it yields CASSFDTSYGYTF.

The chain joins TRBV7-9 to TRBJ2-7, with 8 bases that match TRBD1. The CDR3 totals 12 residues. J lost 5 bases, V lost 5 bases, and 2 bases had no gene match. Germline V gene lookup returns CDR1 SEHNR and CDR2 FQNEAQ (reference sequence). The CDR3 nucleotides read TGTGCCAGCAGCCGACAGGGGCACGAGCAGTACTTC. Translation: CASSRQGHEQYF.

This chain connects TRBV4-3 to TRBJ1-1, with D perhaps TRBD1 (5 bases). Trimming left V 0 bases short and J 7 bases short, with 15 bases between. The length of the CDR3 is 15 residues. Germline V lookup: CDR1 LGHNA, CDR2 YSLEER. In nucleotides, the CDR3 is TGCGCCAGCAGCCAAGAATATAGACAGATTAGTGAAGCTTTCTTT. Translation: CASSQEYRQISEAFF.

The J gene is TRBJ2-5, the V gene TRBV11-3, with D unresolved. The CDR3 is 13 residues long. V gave up 3 bases and J gave up 3 bases, with 8 bases separating them. In germline, CDR1 is SGHNT, CDR2 YENEEA. The CDR3: CASSFSPKETQYF. Here the CDR3 DNA reads TGTGCCAGCAGCTTTTCCCCAAAAGAGACCCAGTACTTC.

The chain has TRBV7-2 and TRBJ1-5; D is uncertain. Trimming shortened V by 2 bases and J by 7 bases, and 15 bases separated the two germline ends. The germline V gene has CDR1 SGHTA and CDR2 FQGNSA. The CDR3 totals 15 residues. DNA for the CDR3: TGTGCCAGCAGCTTATCGAGACGAGAGGGCCAGCCCCAGCATTTT. It is translated as CASSLSRREGQPQHF. The whole variable domain, filled in from reference TRBV7-2 and TRBJ1-5, reads GAGVSQSPSNKVTEKGKDVELRCDPISGHTALYWYRQSLGQGLEFLIYFQGNSAPDKSGLPSDRFSAERTGGSVSTLTIQRTQQEDSAVYLCASSLSRREGQPQHFGDGTRLSIL.

V and J are TRBV28 and TRBJ2-7, with D possibly being TRBD1 (6 bases). The CDR3 has 14 amino acids. V was trimmed by 4 bases and J by 0 bases, leaving 10 bases between them. Germline CDR1 reads MDHEN; CDR2 reads SYDVKM. CDR3 bases: TGTGCCAGCAGTTCGTACAGGGCCTCCTACGAGCAGTACTTC. Translation gives CASSSYRASYEQYF.

This chain connects TRBV5-6 to TRBJ2-1, with D maybe TRBD2 (7 bases). The CDR3 is made up of 16 amino acids. Per germline, CDR1 SGHDT and CDR2 YYEEEE. Trimming pared 2 bases from V and 3 bases from J, leaving 15 bases between. The CDR3 nucleotides read TGTGCCAGCAGCTTCCAGGGGCTAGCGGACTACAATGAGCAGTTCTTC. This sequence encodes CASSFQGLADYNEQFF.

The chain links TRBV5-4 to TRBJ2-3; D is perhaps TRBD1 (7 bases). V was clipped by 5 bases and J by 3 bases, with 16 bases between them. The CDR3 totals 15 residues. Germline CDR1 SGHNT, CDR2 YYREEE (reference sequence). The CDR3 bases are TGTGCCAGCAGGGTGGGGGGACAGTTGACAGATACGCAGTATTTT. Translated, it gives CASRVGGQLTDTQYF.

The gene calls are TRBV11-3 and TRBJ2-1; TRBD1 agrees at 11 bases. CDR3 length: 16 residues. V gave up 1 base and J gave up 4 bases; unmatched junction bases: 3. CDR1 SGHNT and CDR2 YENEEA come from the germline V gene. The chain's CDR3 is CASSLGGQGGYNEQFF. CDR3 DNA sequence: TGTGCCAGCAGCTTAGGGGGACAGGGGGGATACAATGAGCAGTTCTTC.

The chain is built from TRBV7-2 and TRBJ1-4; 7 nucleotides align to TRBD1. The germline gives CDR1 SGHTA, CDR2 FQGNSA. This CDR3 contains 15 residues. Germline trimming cut 5 bases from V and 7 bases from J; bases unmatched to any gene: 10. This CDR3 reads CASSAQTGFAEKLFF. The CDR3 DNA reads TGTGCCAGCAGCGCCCAGACAGGGTTCGCTGAAAAACTGTTTTTT.

The rearrangement joins TRBV7-9 to TRBJ2-5; tentative D call: TRBD2 (6 bases). The V end lost 8 bases, the J end lost 5 bases, and 18 bases lay between the germline ends. The CDR3 length is 14 residues. Germline CDR1 and CDR2: SEHNR and FQNEAQ (reference sequence). CDR3 sequence reads: CASSARGAGETQYF. CDR3 DNA: TGTGCCAGCTCGGCGAGGGGCGCGGGGGAGACCCAGTACTTC.

This rearrangement joins TRBV4-3 to TRBJ2-7; TRBD1 might be the D (5 bases). The CDR3 sequence is 15 residues long. CDR1 LGHNA and CDR2 YSLEER come from the germline V gene. Trimming took 5 bases from V and 3 from J, leaving 17 bases between them. The CDR3 spells CASSADSSLNYEQYF. The CDR3 nucleotides are TGCGCCAGCAGCGCCGACAGCTCTTTAAACTACGAGCAGTACTTC.

The genes are TRBV18 and TRBJ2-5; D possibly corresponds to TRBD1 (5 bases). The CDR3 is 13 amino acids. V lost 1 base and J 5 bases, leaving 8 bases between the germline ends. The germline gives CDR1 KGHSH, CDR2 LQKENI. CDR3 in DNA: TGTGCCAGCTCACCACAGGGGCGCGAGACCCAGTACTTC. Translation gives CASSPQGRETQYF.

The rearrangement links TRBV6-1 to TRBJ1-3; possible D gene TRBD1, 5 bases. The CDR3 runs 16 residues. The V gene's germline CDR1 is MNHNS and CDR2 SASEGT. Deletions cut 0 bases from V and 0 bases from J, with 9 bases between. The CDR3 protein is CASSEAGADSGNTIYF. The CDR3 region has the DNA TGTGCCAGCAGTGAAGCAGGGGCCGACTCTGGAAACACCATATATTTT.

This clone was detected a few times. The chain links TRBV5-6 to TRBJ1-5; perhaps TRBD1 as D (6 bases). Germline lookup yields CDR1 SGHDT and CDR2 YYEEEE. There are 14 residues in the CDR3. V was cut by 0 bases and J by 7 bases, with 11 bases left in between. CDR3 in DNA: TGTGCCAGCAGCTTGGAAGGGGGATGGCAGCCCCAGCATTTT. It yields the protein CASSLEGGWQPQHF.

The chain is built from TRBV7-9 and TRBJ1-5; 9 bases align to TRBD1. Germline CDR1 reads SEHNR; CDR2 reads FQNEAQ (reference sequence). The length of the CDR3 is 14 residues. Losses at the gene ends were 4 bases for V and 6 bases for J; bases not matched to a gene: 4. The CDR3 loop is CASSSDRGGQPQHF. CDR3 in DNA: TGTGCCAGCAGCTCGGACAGGGGAGGTCAGCCCCAGCATTTT.

This sequence joins TRBV25-1 and TRBJ1-6; perhaps TRBD1 as D (5 bases). Germline CDR1 and CDR2: MGHDK and SYGVNS. Between the trimmed V and J ends, which lost 3 bases and 4 bases, there was a span of 13 bases. The CDR3 totals 16 residues. The CDR3 here is CASSELNGGYNSPLHF. Here the CDR3 DNA reads TGTGCCAGCAGTGAGCTGAACGGGGGGTATAATTCACCCCTCCACTTT.

The CDR3 reads CASSRMSGNYNEQFF. CDR3 DNA sequence: TGCGCCAGCAGCCGAATGAGCGGAAATTACAATGAGCAGTTCTTC. The chain combines TRBV4-1 with TRBJ2-1; TRBD2 might be the D (5 bases). Germline values: CDR1 MGHRA, CDR2 YSYEKL. The CDR3 covers 15 residues. V was clipped by 4 bases and J by 4 bases, with 14 bases between them.